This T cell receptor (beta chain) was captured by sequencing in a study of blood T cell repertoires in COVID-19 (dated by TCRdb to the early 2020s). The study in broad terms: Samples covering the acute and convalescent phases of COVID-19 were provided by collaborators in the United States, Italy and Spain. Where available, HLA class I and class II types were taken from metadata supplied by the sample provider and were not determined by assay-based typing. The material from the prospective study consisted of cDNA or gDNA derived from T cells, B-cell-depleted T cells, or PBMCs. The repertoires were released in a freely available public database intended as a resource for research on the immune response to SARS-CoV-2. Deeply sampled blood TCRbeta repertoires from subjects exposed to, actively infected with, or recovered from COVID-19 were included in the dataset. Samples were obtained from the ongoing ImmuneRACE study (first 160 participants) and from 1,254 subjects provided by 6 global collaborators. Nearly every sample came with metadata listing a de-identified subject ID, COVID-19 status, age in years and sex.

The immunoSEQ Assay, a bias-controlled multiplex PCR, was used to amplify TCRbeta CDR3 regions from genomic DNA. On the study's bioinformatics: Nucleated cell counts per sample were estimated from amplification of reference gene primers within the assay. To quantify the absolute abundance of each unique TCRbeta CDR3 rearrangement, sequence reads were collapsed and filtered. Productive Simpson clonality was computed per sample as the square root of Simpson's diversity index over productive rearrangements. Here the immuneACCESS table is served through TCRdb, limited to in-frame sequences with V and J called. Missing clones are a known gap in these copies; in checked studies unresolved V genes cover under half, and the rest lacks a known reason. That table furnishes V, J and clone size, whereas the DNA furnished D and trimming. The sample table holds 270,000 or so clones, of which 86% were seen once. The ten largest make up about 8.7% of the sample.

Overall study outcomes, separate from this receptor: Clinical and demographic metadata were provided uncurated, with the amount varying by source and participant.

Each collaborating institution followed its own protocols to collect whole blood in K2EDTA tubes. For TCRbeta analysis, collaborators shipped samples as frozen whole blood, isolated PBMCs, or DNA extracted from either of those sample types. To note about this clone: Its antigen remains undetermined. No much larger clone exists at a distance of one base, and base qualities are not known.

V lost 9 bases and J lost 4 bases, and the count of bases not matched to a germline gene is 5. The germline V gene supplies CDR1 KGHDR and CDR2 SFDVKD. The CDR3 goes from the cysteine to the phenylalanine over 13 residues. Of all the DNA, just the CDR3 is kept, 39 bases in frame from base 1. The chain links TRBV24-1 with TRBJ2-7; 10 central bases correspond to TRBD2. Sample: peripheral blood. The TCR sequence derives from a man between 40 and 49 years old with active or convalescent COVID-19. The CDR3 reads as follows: CATLLAGLYEQYF. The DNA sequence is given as TGTGCCACCCTACTAGCGGGATTATACGAGCAGTACTTC.